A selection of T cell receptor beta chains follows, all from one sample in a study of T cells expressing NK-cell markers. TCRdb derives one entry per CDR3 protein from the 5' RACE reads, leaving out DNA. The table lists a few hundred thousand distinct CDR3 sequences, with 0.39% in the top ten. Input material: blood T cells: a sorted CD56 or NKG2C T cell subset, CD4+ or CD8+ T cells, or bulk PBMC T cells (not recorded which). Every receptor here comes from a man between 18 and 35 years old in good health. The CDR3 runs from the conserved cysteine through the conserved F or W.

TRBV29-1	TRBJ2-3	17	CSVPSSTSGRALNTQYF
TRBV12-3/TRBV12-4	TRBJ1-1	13	CAITGGGSTEAFF
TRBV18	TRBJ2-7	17	CASSSTLPGGSSYEQYF
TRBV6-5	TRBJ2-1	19	CASSYSKVTVETVHNEQFF
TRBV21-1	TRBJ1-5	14	CASSKETANQPQHF
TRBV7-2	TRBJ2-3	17	CASSSVGLAGAKDTQYF
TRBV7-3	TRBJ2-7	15	CASSSGTSGSREQYF
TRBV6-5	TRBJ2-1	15	CASSTGTGEWNEQFF
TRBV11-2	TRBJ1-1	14	CASSSGQGATEAFF
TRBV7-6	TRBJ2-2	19	CASRTPRRTGGFNTGELFF
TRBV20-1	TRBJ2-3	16	CSARGFLAKDTDTQYF
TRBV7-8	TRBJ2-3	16	CASSPHQGRLADTQYF
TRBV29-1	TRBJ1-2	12	CSVVGRRNGYTF
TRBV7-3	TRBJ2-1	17	CASSPTRGLALVNEQFF
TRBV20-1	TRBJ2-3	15	CSARKGGIFTDTQYF
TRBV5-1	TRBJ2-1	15	CASSLRAETHNEQFF
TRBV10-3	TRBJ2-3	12	CAISVKEDTQYF
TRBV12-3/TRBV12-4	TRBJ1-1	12	CASSKRNTEAFF
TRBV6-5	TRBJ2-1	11	CASSYLGRPFF
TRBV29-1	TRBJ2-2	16	CSVLQVPSGRGGELFF
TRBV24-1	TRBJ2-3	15	CATSSLAANLNTQYF
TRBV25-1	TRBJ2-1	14	CASSDPSGSYEQFF
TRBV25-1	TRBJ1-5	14	CASSEQTGRGPQHF
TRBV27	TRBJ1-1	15	CASSLGGSLYPEAFF
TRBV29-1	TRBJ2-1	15	CSVEDQGRGLNEQFF
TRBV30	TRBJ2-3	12	CAWREGDATQYF
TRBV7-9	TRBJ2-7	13	CASKGDGWYEQYF
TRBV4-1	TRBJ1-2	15	CASSQRTGSNYGYTF
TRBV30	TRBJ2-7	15	CAWSPGGTGPYEQYF
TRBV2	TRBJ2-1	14	CASSSGTSGDEQFF
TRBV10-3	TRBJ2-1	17	CAISVVERETSYNEQFF
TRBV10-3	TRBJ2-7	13	CAIRKGQNYEQYF
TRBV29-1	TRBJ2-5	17	CSVDPHPKLAWQETQYF
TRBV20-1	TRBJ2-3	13	CSARQGATDTQYF
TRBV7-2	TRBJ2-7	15	CASSLGWTGGDEQYF
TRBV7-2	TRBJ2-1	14	CASSLAHQTGEQFF
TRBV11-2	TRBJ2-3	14	CASTRSSGTDTQYF
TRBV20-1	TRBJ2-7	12	CSAIGQPNEQYF
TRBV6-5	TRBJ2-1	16	CASSSLASGGHNEQFF
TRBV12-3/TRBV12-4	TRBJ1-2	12	CASSPGLDSYTF
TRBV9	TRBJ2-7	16	CASSVGGGGRAAEQYF
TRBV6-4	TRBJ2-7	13	CASRDGQSYEQYF
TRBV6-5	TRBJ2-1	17	CASSYGAPAGGPHEQFF